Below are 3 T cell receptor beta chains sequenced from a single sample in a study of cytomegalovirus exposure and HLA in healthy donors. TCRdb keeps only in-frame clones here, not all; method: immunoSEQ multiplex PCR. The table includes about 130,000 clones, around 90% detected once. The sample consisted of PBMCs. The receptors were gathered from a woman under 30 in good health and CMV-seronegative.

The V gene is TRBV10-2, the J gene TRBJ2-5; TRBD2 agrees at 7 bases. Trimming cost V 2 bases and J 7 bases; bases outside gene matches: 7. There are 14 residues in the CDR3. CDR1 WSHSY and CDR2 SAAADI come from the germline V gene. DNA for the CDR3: TGCGCCAGCAGTGAGAGGACTAGAGGTGGGACCCAGTACTTC. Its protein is CASSERTRGGTQYF.

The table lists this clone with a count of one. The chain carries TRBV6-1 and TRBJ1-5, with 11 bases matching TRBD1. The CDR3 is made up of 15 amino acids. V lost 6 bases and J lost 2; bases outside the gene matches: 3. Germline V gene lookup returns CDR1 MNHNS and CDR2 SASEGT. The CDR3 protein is CASRPGQGGNQPQHF. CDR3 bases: TGTGCCAGCAGGCCGGGACAGGGGGGCAATCAGCCCCAGCATTTT.

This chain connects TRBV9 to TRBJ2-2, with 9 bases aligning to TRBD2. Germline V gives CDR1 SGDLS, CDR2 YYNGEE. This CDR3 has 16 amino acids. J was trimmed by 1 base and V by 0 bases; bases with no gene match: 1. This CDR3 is CASSVATSGNTGELFF. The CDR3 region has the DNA TGTGCCAGCAGCGTAGCGACTAGCGGGAACACCGGGGAGCTGTTTTTT.